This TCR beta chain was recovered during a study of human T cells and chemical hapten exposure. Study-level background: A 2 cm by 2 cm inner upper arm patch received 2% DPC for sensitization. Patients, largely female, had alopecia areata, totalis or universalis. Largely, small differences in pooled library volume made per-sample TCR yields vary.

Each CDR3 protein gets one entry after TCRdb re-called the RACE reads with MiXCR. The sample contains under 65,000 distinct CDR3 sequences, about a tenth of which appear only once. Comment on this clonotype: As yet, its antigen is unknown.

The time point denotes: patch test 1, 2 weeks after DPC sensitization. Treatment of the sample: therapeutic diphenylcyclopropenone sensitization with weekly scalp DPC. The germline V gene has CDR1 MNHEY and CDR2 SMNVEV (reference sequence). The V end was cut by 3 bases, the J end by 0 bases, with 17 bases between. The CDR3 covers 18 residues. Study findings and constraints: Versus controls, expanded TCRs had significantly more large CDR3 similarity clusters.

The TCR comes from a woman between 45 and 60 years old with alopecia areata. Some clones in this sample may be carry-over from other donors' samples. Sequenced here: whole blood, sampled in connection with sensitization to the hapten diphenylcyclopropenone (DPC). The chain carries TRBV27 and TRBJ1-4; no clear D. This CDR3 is CASSFRWRSQPTNEKLFF. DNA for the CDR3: TGTGCCAGCAGTTTTAGGTGGCGCAGTCAGCCAACTAATGAAAAACTGTTTTTT.